The 10 T cell receptor beta chains below were found in one sample sequenced in a study of T-cell memory formation after mild COVID-19. TCRdb itself ran the 5' RACE reads through MiXCR, one entry per CDR3 protein. The sample yields about 340,000 distinct CDR3 sequences, roughly 15% seen once. The specimen sequenced was PBMCs or a T cell subset sorted from them (not recorded which). Receptors originate from a man aged 18 to 30 who had mild COVID-19 (a few samples of this study predate the infection). Cell type and time point are not known.

This clonotype was seen more than once but under ten times. The CDR3 DNA reads TGTGCCACCAGTGATTTGAAGAATGAGCAGTTCTTC. Protein product: CATSDLKNEQFF. The gene calls are TRBV24-1 and TRBJ2-1; D uncertain. The CDR3 length is 12 residues. Trimming cost V 0 bases and J 7 bases, with 3 bases left between them. Germline V gene sequence: CDR1 KGHDR, CDR2 SFDVKD.

This clonotype has only a few counts. The chain has TRBV10-1 and TRBJ2-7; a weak D match, TRBD1 (7 bases). V shed 6 bases and J shed 4 bases, with 19 bases lying between them. The CDR3 has 15 amino acids. Germline V gives CDR1 WNHNN, CDR2 SYGVQD (reference sequence). The CDR3 reads CASSRGQVGLYEQYF. CDR3 in DNA: TGCGCCAGCAGCCGAGGACAGGTCGGACTATACGAGCAGTACTTC.

This chain joins TRBV5-6 and TRBJ1-1; D uncertain. Germline V gene lookup returns CDR1 SGHDT and CDR2 YYEEEE. The ends were cut back, 0 bases at V and 3 bases at J, with 3 bases in the middle. The CDR3 consists of 12 residues. The CDR3 reads CASSLADTEAFF. In DNA form, the CDR3 reads TGTGCCAGCAGCTTGGCCGACACTGAAGCTTTCTTT.

This clonotype was detected a few times. This chain links TRBV28 with TRBJ2-3; D is ambiguous. The CDR3 length is 14 residues. Per germline, CDR1 MDHEN and CDR2 SYDVKM. V was clipped by 2 bases and J by 5 bases, with 11 bases between them. CDR3 bases: TGTGCCAGCAGTTTAGGGCAGCTCGGAGATACGCAGTATTTT. It is translated as CASSLGQLGDTQYF.

This clonotype was seen a few times. The J gene is TRBJ1-1, the V gene TRBV3-1; 10 nucleotides line up with TRBD1. Looked up from germline, CDR1 is LGHDT and CDR2 is YNNKEL (reference sequence). V lost 8 bases and J lost 3; bases outside the gene matches: 3. The CDR3 has 13 amino acids. CDR3 DNA sequence: TGTGCCAGCGTTGGACAGGGGGACACTGAAGCTTTCTTT. It yields the protein CASVGQGDTEAFF.

This clonotype was seen only a few times. V and J are TRBV6-5 and TRBJ2-5, with 8 nucleotides matching TRBD2. Germline V lookup: CDR1 MNHEY, CDR2 SVGAGI. The ends lost 0 bases at V and 5 bases at J; junction bases unmatched: 8. The CDR3 runs 16 residues. Here the CDR3 reads CASSYSSGGYGETQYF. CDR3 nucleotide sequence: TGTGCCAGCAGTTACTCGTCGGGGGGGTATGGTGAGACCCAGTACTTC.

V and J are TRBV7-2 and TRBJ2-2, with 7 bases identical to TRBD1. This CDR3 comprises 15 residues. Germline CDR1 is SGHTA and CDR2 is FQGNSA. With V trimmed by 5 bases and J by 2 bases, 5 bases remained unmatched. The CDR3 here is CASSLYRGNTGELFF. CDR3 nucleotide sequence: TGTGCCAGCAGCCTTTACAGGGGAAACACCGGGGAGCTGTTTTTT.

This clonotype was seen at least ten times. The chain combines TRBV5-6 with TRBJ1-2; D is ambiguous. The CDR3 extends over 14 amino acids. Looked up from germline, CDR1 is SGHDT and CDR2 is YYEEEE. The V and J ends lost 5 bases and 7 bases respectively, with 18 bases between them. The CDR3 is CASSSQSGRFGYTF. The DNA for the CDR3 is TGTGCCAGCAGTTCTCAGTCCGGAAGGTTTGGCTACACCTTC.

The genes are TRBV20-1 and TRBJ2-7, with TRBD1 matching 9 bases. Losses at the gene ends were 0 bases for V and 10 bases for J; bases not matched to a gene: 7. The CDR3 is 13 residues long. CDR1 is DFQATT and CDR2 is SNEGSKA in the germline V gene (reference sequence). CDR3 DNA: TGCAGTGCTAGAGATGGGGACAGGGTCGGACAGTACTTC. This gives the protein CSARDGDRVGQYF.

This clonotype was counted a few times. The chain has TRBV12-3 or TRBV12-4 and TRBJ2-3; D is unclear. CDR3 size: 13 residues. With 1 base removed from V and 8 bases from J, the gap between germline ends came to 10 bases. The CDR3 sequence is CASSLVPDGTQYF. DNA for the CDR3: TGTGCCAGCAGTTTAGTCCCCGACGGTACGCAGTATTTT.